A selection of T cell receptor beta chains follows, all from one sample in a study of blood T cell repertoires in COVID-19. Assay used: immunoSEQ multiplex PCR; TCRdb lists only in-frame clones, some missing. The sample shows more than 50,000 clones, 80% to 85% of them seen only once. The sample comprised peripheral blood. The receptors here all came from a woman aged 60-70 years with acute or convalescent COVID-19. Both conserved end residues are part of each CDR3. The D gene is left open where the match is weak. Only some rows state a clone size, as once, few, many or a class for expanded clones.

cdr3_nt: TGCAGCGTACAAAAAGCTACAGGGGGTGGCTACACCTTC
cdr3_aa: CSVQKATGGGYTF
d_call: TRBD1
clone_size: few
v_call: TRBV29-1
j_call: TRBJ1-2

cdr3_nt: TGTGCCAGCAGTTCCACCGGAGTGTACGAGCAGTACTTC
cdr3_aa: CASSSTGVYEQYF
d_call: .
clone_size: .
v_call: TRBV27
j_call: TRBJ2-7

cdr3_nt: TGTGCCAGCCGGGGAGATTACAATGAGCAGTTCTTC
cdr3_aa: CASRGDYNEQFF
d_call: .
clone_size: .
v_call: TRBV2
j_call: TRBJ2-1

cdr3_nt: TGTGCCAGCAGTTACTCAGACAGAAAGGGCACTGAAGCTTTCTTT
cdr3_aa: CASSYSDRKGTEAFF
d_call: .
clone_size: once
v_call: TRBV6-6
j_call: TRBJ1-1

cdr3_nt: TGTGCCAGCAGCTTGATGGCGGGAGGGGGCAATGAGCAGTTCTTC
cdr3_aa: CASSLMAGGGNEQFF
d_call: TRBD2
clone_size: .
v_call: TRBV5-4
j_call: TRBJ2-1

cdr3_nt: TGTGCCTGGCAGGGACAGGGGGCAACTAATGAAAAACTGTTTTTT
cdr3_aa: CAWQGQGATNEKLFF
d_call: TRBD1
clone_size: .
v_call: TRBV30
j_call: TRBJ1-4

cdr3_nt: TGCGCCAGCAGTTTATCAGGGGTCAGGAACTATGGCTACACCTTC
cdr3_aa: CASSLSGVRNYGYTF
d_call: .
clone_size: .
v_call: TRBV5-1
j_call: TRBJ1-2

cdr3_nt: TGCGCCAGCAGGGGCCGGGGGGACACTGAAGCTTTCTTT
cdr3_aa: CASRGRGDTEAFF
d_call: .
clone_size: .
v_call: TRBV10-1
j_call: TRBJ1-1

cdr3_nt: TGTGCCAGTTTTAATAGGGGGGGCTTGGATACGCAGTATTTT
cdr3_aa: CASFNRGGLDTQYF
d_call: .
clone_size: .
v_call: TRBV11-2
j_call: TRBJ2-3

cdr3_nt: TGTGCCAGCAGTCCCCTATTTAGGAGCTCTGGGGCCAACGTCCTGACTTTC
cdr3_aa: CASSPLFRSSGANVLTF
d_call: .
clone_size: .
v_call: TRBV6-6
j_call: TRBJ2-6

cdr3_nt: TGTGCCAGCAGCCTATTACAGGGGTCCCTCGGCGTGGGCTACACCTTC
cdr3_aa: CASSLLQGSLGVGYTF
d_call: TRBD1
clone_size: .
v_call: TRBV3-1/TRBV3-2
j_call: TRBJ1-2

cdr3_nt: TGTGCCAGCAGCTTAACGAAAGAGTATGGCTACACCTTC
cdr3_aa: CASSLTKEYGYTF
d_call: .
clone_size: .
v_call: TRBV7-2
j_call: TRBJ1-2

cdr3_nt: TGTGCCAGCAGTGAATCCCGGGACAGGGTATACCAAGAGACCCAGTACTTC
cdr3_aa: CASSESRDRVYQETQYF
d_call: TRBD1
clone_size: .
v_call: TRBV6-1
j_call: TRBJ2-5

cdr3_nt: TGCGCCAGCAGCTTGGATGGGAGAACTGAAGCTTTCTTT
cdr3_aa: CASSLDGRTEAFF
d_call: .
clone_size: few
v_call: TRBV5-1
j_call: TRBJ1-1

cdr3_nt: TGCAGCGTTGAAGTAGATAGCGGGGATCCCCAGTACTTC
cdr3_aa: CSVEVDSGDPQYF
d_call: TRBD2
clone_size: .
v_call: TRBV29-1
j_call: TRBJ2-5